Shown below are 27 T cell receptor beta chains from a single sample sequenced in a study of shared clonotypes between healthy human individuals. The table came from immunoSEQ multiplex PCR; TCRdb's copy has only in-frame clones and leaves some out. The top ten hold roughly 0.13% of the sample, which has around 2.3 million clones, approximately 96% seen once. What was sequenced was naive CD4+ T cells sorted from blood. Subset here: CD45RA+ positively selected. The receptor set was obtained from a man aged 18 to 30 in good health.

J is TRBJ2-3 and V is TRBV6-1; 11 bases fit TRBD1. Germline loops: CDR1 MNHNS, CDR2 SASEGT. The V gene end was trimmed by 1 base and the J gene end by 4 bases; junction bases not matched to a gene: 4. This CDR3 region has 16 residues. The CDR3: CASSEGTGGKADTQYF. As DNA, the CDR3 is TGTGCCAGCAGTGAAGGGACAGGGGGCAAGGCAGATACGCAGTATTTT.

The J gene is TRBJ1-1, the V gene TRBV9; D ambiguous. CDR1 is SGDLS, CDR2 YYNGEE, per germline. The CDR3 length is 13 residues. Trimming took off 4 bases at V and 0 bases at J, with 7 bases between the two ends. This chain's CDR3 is CASSTQLNTEAFF. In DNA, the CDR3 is TGTGCCAGCAGCACCCAGTTGAACACTGAAGCTTTCTTT.

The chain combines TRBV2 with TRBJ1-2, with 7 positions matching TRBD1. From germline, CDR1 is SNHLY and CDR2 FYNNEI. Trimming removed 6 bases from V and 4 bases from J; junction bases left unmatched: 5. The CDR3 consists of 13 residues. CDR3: CASSAGTAYGYTF. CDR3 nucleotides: TGTGCCAGCAGCGCCGGGACAGCCTATGGCTACACCTTC.

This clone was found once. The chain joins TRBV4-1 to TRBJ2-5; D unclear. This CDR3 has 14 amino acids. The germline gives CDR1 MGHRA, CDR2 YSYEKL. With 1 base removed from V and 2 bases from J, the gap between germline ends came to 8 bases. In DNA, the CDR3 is TGCGCCAGCAGCCAAGCCAGGTCGCAAGAGACCCAGTACTTC. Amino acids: CASSQARSQETQYF.

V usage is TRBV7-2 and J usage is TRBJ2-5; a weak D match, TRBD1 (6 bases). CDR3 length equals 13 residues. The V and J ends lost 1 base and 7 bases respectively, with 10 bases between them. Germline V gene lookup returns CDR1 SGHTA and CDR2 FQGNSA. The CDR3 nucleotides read TGTGCCAGCAGCTTAGAACAGGGTGGGACCCAGTACTTC. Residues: CASSLEQGGTQYF.

The CDR3 sequence: CSGRVQPEAFF. The DNA of the CDR3 is TGCAGCGGGAGGGTACAACCTGAAGCTTTCTTT. The V call is TRBV20-1, the J call TRBJ1-1; D remains ambiguous. Per germline, CDR1 DFQATT and CDR2 SNEGSKA (reference sequence). The CDR3 spans 11 residues.

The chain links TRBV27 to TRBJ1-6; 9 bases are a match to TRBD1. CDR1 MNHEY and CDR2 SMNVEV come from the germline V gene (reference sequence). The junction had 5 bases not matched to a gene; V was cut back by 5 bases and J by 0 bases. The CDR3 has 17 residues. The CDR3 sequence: CASSGDRASSYNSPLHF. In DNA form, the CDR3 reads TGTGCCAGCAGTGGGGACAGGGCGAGCTCCTATAATTCACCCCTCCACTTT.

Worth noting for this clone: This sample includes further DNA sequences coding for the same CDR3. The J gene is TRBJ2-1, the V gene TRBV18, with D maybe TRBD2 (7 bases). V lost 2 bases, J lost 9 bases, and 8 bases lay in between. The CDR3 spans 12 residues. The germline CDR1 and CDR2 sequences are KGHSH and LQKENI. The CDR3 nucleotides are TGTGCCAGCTCACCAAGGGGGGGTGAGCAGTTCTTC. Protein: CASSPRGGEQFF.

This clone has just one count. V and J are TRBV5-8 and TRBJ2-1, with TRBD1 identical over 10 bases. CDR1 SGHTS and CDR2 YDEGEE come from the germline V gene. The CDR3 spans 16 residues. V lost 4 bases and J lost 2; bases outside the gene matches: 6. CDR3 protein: CASSLGQGLTYNEQFF. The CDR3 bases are TGTGCCAGCAGCCTGGGACAGGGGCTAACCTACAATGAGCAGTTCTTC.

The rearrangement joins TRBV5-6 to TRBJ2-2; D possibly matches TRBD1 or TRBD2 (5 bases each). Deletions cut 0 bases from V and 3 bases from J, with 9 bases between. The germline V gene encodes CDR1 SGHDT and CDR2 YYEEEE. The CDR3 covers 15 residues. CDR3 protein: CASSLVGAYTGELFF. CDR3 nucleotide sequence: TGTGCCAGCAGCTTGGTCGGGGCGTACACCGGGGAGCTGTTTTTT.

The CDR3 DNA reads as TGTGCCAGCTTTACGTCCTCGGGCACTGAAGCTTTCTTT. It codes for CASFTSSGTEAFF. The V and J genes are TRBV18 and TRBJ1-1; D gene ambiguous. The V end lost 7 bases, the J end lost 4 bases, and 13 bases lay between the germline ends. Germline V gives CDR1 KGHSH, CDR2 LQKENI. The CDR3 has 13 amino acids.

The DNA of the CDR3 is TGTGCCTTGGAGGTTAAGGACGTACAGCCCCAGCATTTT. Translated: CALEVKDVQPQHF. This rearrangement joins TRBV30 to TRBJ1-5; D call uncertain. The CDR3 extends over 13 amino acids. Per germline, CDR1 GTSNPN and CDR2 SVGIG (reference sequence). The V and J ends lost 7 bases and 7 bases respectively, with 17 bases between them.

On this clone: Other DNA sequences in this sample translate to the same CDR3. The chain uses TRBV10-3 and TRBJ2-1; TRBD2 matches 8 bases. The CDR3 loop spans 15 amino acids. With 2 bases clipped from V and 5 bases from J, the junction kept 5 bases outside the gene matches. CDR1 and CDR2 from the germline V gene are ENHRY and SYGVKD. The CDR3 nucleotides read TGTGCCATCAGTGAGGGGCTAGCGGGTAACAATGAGCAGTTCTTC. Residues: CAISEGLAGNNEQFF.

The CDR3 region is CAWSALAGGPGDTQYF. The CDR3 DNA follows: TGTGCCTGGAGTGCCCTCGCGGGGGGGCCGGGAGATACGCAGTATTTT. The chain couples TRBV30 to TRBJ2-3, with TRBD2 matching over 9 bases. The V segment lost 1 base and the J segment 5 bases; nucleotides outside the gene matches: 10. Germline CDR1 is GTSNPN and CDR2 is SVGIG (reference sequence). The CDR3 totals 16 residues.

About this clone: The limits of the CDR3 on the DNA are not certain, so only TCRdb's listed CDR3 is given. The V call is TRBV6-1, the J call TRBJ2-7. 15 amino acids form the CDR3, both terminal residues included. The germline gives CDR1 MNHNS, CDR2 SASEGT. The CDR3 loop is CASSVGSGSYLSLGF.

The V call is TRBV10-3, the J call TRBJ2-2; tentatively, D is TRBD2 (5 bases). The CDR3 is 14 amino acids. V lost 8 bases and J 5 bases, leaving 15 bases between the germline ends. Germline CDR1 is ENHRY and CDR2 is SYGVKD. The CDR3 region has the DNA TGTGCCATCTTATTCAGCGGTCTTACCGGGGAGCTGTTTTTT. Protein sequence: CAILFSGLTGELFF.

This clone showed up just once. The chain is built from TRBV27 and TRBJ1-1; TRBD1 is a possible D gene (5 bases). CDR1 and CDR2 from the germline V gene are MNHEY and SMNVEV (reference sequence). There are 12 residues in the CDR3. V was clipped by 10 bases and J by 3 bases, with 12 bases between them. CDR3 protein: CATRDLDTEAFF. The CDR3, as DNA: TGTGCCACGAGGGACCTGGACACTGAAGCTTTCTTT.

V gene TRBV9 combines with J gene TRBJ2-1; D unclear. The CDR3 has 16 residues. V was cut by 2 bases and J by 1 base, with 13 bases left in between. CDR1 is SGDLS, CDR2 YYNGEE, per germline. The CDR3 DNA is TGTGCCAGCAGCGTTTCGCGATTCGGGTCCTACAATGAGCAGTTCTTC. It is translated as CASSVSRFGSYNEQFF.

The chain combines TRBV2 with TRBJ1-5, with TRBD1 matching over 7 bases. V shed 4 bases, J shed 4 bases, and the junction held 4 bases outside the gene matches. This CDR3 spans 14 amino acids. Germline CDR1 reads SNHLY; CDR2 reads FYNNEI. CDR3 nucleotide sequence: TGTGCCAGCAGTGGTTTGACAGGGAATCAGCCCCAGCATTTT. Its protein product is CASSGLTGNQPQHF.

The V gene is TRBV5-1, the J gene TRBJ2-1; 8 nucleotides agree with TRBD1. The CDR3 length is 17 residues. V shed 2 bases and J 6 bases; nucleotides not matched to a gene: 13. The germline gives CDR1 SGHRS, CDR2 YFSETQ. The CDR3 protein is CASSFVPTGQGGNEQFF. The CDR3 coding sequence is TGCGCCAGCAGCTTCGTACCCACTGGACAGGGAGGCAATGAGCAGTTCTTC.

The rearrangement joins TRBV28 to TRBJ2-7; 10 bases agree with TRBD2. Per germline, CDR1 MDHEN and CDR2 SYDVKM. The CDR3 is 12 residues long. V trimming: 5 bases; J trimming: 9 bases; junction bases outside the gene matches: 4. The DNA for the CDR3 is TGTGCCAGCAGTCTCACTAGCGGGGCGCAGTACTTC. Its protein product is CASSLTSGAQYF.

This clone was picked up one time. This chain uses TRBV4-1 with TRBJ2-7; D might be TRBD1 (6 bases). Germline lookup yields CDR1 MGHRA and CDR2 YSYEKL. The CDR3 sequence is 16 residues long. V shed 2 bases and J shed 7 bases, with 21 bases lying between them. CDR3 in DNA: TGCGCCAGCAGCCAACGAGAGAACAGGGCGATGGAGGAGCAGTACTTC. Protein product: CASSQRENRAMEEQYF.

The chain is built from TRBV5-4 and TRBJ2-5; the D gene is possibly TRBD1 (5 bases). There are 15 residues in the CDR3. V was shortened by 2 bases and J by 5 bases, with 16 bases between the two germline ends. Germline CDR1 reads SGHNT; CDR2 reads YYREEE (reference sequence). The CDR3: CASSFTTVIGETQYF. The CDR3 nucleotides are TGTGCCAGCAGCTTTACGACAGTAATAGGGGAGACCCAGTACTTC.

CDR3 residues: CASSPGQLTDTQYF. The CDR3 nucleotides read TGCGCCAGCAGCCCGGGACAACTCACAGATACGCAGTATTTT. The chain couples TRBV5-1 to TRBJ2-3; D possibly corresponds to TRBD1 (6 bases). The CDR3 has 14 amino acids. V lost 4 bases to trimming and J lost 2 bases, with 11 bases between them. CDR1 and CDR2 from the germline V gene are SGHRS and YFSETQ.

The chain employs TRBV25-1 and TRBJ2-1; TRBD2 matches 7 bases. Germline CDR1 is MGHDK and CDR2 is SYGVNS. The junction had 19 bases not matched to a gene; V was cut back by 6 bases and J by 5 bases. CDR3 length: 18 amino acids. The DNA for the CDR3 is TGTGCCAGCAGCGCATATTTACTCGCGGGAGTGGGGCACAATGAGCAGTTCTTC. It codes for CASSAYLLAGVGHNEQFF.

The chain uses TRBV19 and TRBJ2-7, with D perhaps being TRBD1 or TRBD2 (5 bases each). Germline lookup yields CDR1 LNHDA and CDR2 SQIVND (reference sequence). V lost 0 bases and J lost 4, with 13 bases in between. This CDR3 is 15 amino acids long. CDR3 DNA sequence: TGTGCCAGTAGTATAGATCCCGCTGGGGGTTACGAGCAGTACTTC. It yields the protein CASSIDPAGGYEQYF.

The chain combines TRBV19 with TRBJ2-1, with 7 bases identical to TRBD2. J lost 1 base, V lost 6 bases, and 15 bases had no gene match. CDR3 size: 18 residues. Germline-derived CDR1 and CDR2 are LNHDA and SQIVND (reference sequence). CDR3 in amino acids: CASSTPQGSGYSYNEQFF. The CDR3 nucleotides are TGTGCCAGTAGCACGCCGCAGGGTAGCGGGTATTCCTACAATGAGCAGTTCTTC.